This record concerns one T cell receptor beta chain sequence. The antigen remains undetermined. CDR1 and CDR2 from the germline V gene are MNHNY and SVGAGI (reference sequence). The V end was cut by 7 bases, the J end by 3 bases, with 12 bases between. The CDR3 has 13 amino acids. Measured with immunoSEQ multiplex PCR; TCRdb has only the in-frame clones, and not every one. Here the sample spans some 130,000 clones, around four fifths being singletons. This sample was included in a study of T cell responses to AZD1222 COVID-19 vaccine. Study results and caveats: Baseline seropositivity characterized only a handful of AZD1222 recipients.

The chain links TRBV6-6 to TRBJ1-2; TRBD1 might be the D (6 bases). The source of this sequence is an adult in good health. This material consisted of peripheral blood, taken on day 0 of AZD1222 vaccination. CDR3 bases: TGTGCCAGCATCGGGACACCTGACTATGGCTACACCTTC. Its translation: CASIGTPDYGYTF.